One and the same sample provided the 10 T cell receptor beta chains below, sequenced in a study of blood T cells in healthy people across ages. Through a sample-barcoded 5' primer and a J-beta primer mix, a second PCR was run for roughly 6 to 11 cycles. TCRdb analysed the 5' RACE reads with MiXCR anew, one entry per CDR3 protein. Here the sample spans 540,000 or so distinct CDR3 sequences, 25% to 30% being singletons. The material sequenced was blood. The origin of the receptors is a woman in her 70s in good health.

V is TRBV6-2 or TRBV6-3 and J is TRBJ2-7; D gene uncertain. Germline CDR1 is MNHEY and CDR2 is SVGEGT. With 4 bases removed from V and 6 bases from J, the gap between germline ends came to 22 bases. This CDR3 contains 16 residues. CDR3 nucleotide sequence: TGTGCCAGCAGTTCTCCCTCCGGACGGTCCGGGCTCGAGCAGTACTTC. Translating it yields CASSSPSGRSGLEQYF.

A few counts support this clonotype. The CDR3 loop is CASSQTGIGNEQFF. The CDR3 DNA reads as TGTGCCAGCAGTCAGACAGGGATAGGAAATGAGCAGTTCTTC. The rearrangement joins TRBV6-5 to TRBJ2-1; 7 bases map to TRBD1. J was trimmed by 7 bases and V by 5 bases; bases with no gene match: 8. The length of the CDR3 is 14 residues. Looked up from germline, CDR1 is MNHEY and CDR2 is SVGAGI.

Notes on this clonotype: No conserved phenylalanine or tryptophan is present at the end of the CDR3, so a read error is the likely explanation. This chain links TRBV7-9 with TRBJ1-2, with 7 bases identical to TRBD1. There are 17 residues in the CDR3. CDR1 SEHNR and CDR2 FQNEAQ come from the germline V gene (reference sequence). Trimming took 5 bases from V and 7 from J; bases not matched to a gene: 19. CDR3 residues: CASSLEQGSISLGGYTS. For the CDR3, the DNA is TGTGCCAGCAGCCTAGAACAGGGGTCGATATCTTTGGGTGGCTACACCTCC.

The chain has TRBV7-2 and TRBJ2-7; perhaps TRBD2 as D (7 bases). Germline V gene data show CDR1 as SGHTA and CDR2 as FQGNSA. V lost 4 bases, J lost 4 bases, and 14 bases lay in between. The CDR3 has 14 amino acids. The CDR3 protein is CASSYRGAEYEQYF. Here the CDR3 DNA reads TGTGCCAGCAGCTACCGGGGGGCTGAATACGAGCAGTACTTC.

This clonotype has more than one count but fewer than ten. The J gene is TRBJ2-1, the V gene TRBV30; unclear D gene. The DNA matches TRBJ2-5 better at its end, which makes the J call doubtful. CDR3 size: 12 residues. CDR1 and CDR2 (germline): GTSNPN, SVGIG (reference sequence). CDR3 nucleotide sequence: TGTGCCTGGAGTGTATTAGGAGAGACCCAGTACTTC. Translating gives CAWSVLGETQYF.

This clonotype has just a few counts. The gene calls are TRBV25-1 and TRBJ1-2; D is uncertain. With 1 base removed from V and 4 bases from J, the gap between germline ends came to 16 bases. This CDR3 is built from 16 residues. Germline V lookup: CDR1 MGHDK, CDR2 SYGVNS. For the CDR3, the DNA is TGTGCCAGCAGTGAATTAGGAAGCGACAAGACCTATGGCTACACCTTC. Encoded protein: CASSELGSDKTYGYTF.

This clonotype was detected a few times. In nucleotides, the CDR3 is TGTGCCAGCAGCTTAATGCCGGGGGATGCGCAGTATTTT. It specifies CASSLMPGDAQYF. The rearrangement joins TRBV7-2 to TRBJ2-3, with D maybe TRBD2 (6 bases). The CDR3 consists of 13 residues. The ends were cut back, 2 bases at V and 10 bases at J, with 13 bases in the middle. Germline CDR1 is SGHTA and CDR2 is FQGNSA.

The chain uses TRBV7-2 and TRBJ2-3; 7 bases are shared with TRBD1. Germline CDR1 reads SGHTA; CDR2 reads FQGNSA. The CDR3 sequence is 15 residues long. The V segment lost 4 bases and the J segment 6 bases; nucleotides outside the gene matches: 10. In DNA, the CDR3 is TGTGCCAGCAGCTCCAGACAGGGAGACTACGATACGCAGTATTTT. Encoded protein: CASSSRQGDYDTQYF.

V usage is TRBV5-1 and J usage is TRBJ2-1; D gene uncertain. The germline V gene has CDR1 SGHRS and CDR2 YFSETQ. The CDR3 totals 13 residues. With 0 bases removed from V and 6 bases from J, the gap between germline ends came to 7 bases. The CDR3 sequence is CASSLASSNEQFF. In nucleotides, the CDR3 is TGCGCCAGCAGCTTGGCCAGCTCCAATGAGCAGTTCTTC.

This clonotype was observed a few times. The V and J genes are TRBV3-1 and TRBJ2-5; perhaps D is TRBD1 or TRBD2 (5 bases each). Germline assignment: CDR1 LGHDT and CDR2 YNNKEL (reference sequence). This CDR3 comprises 16 residues. Deletions cut 1 base from V and 1 base from J, with 13 bases between. The CDR3 loop reads CASSQGDPWGQETQYF. In nucleotides, the CDR3 is TGTGCCAGCAGCCAAGGGGACCCCTGGGGCCAAGAGACCCAGTACTTC.